The 6 T cell receptor beta chains given below trace back to one sample, sequenced in a study of cytomegalovirus exposure and HLA in healthy donors. A multiplex PCR was run with 60 Vbeta primers and 13 Jbeta primers. Clones were sequenced by immunoSEQ multiplex PCR, and TCRdb holds only the in-frame ones, with some missing. Recorded for this sample: 60,000 to 90,000 clones. The sequenced material came from PBMCs. The origin of the receptors is a middle-aged woman in good health and CMV-seropositive.

This sequence joins TRBV5-1 and TRBJ2-5; D remains unclear. Germline V gives CDR1 SGHRS, CDR2 YFSETQ. The CDR3 is 14 amino acids. V was trimmed by 7 bases and J by 2 bases, leaving 15 bases between them. The CDR3 region has the DNA TGCGCCAGCGGATACGGGTCCCCACAAGAGACCCAGTACTTC. This translates into CASGYGSPQETQYF.

The chain couples TRBV4-2 to TRBJ2-3; TRBD2 matches 13 bases. V lost 4 bases and J lost 1; bases outside the gene matches: 8. The germline V gene has CDR1 LGHNA and CDR2 YNFKEQ. The CDR3 is 18 amino acids. The CDR3, as DNA: TGTGCCAGCAGCCCCTCTGGAGGGACTAGCGGGGGCACAGATACGCAGTATTTT. It codes for CASSPSGGTSGGTDTQYF.

V gene TRBV2 combines with J gene TRBJ2-7; 9 bases map to TRBD2. This CDR3 is 13 amino acids long. Germline assignment: CDR1 SNHLY and CDR2 FYNNEI. V shed 6 bases, J shed 12 bases, and the junction held 12 bases outside the gene matches. The CDR3 is CASRLAGSTSSYF. CDR3 DNA: TGTGCCAGCAGACTAGCGGGCTCTACGTCGTCGTACTTC.

The chain has TRBV5-1 and TRBJ2-2; 10 positions match TRBD2. Germline CDR1 reads SGHRS; CDR2 reads YFSETQ. The V gene end was trimmed by 0 bases and the J gene end by 0 bases; junction bases not matched to a gene: 5. This CDR3 has 18 amino acids. The CDR3 spells CASSLARTSGTNTGELFF. As DNA, the CDR3 is TGCGCCAGCAGCTTGGCCCGAACTAGCGGGACGAACACCGGGGAGCTGTTTTTT.

The chain carries TRBV7-9 and TRBJ2-1; 9 bases align to TRBD1. Looked up from germline, CDR1 is SEHNR and CDR2 is FQNEAQ (reference sequence). With 4 bases clipped from V and 3 bases from J, the junction kept 7 bases outside the gene matches. This CDR3 has 16 residues. The CDR3 DNA is TGTGCCAGCAGCTCCCCCCGGGACAGGGTCTACAATGAGCAGTTCTTC. As protein: CASSSPRDRVYNEQFF.

This sequence joins TRBV19 and TRBJ1-2, with TRBD1 as a possible D gene (6 bases). This CDR3 contains 12 residues. Trimming took off 5 bases at V and 6 bases at J, with 10 bases between the two ends. The V gene's germline CDR1 is LNHDA and CDR2 SQIVND (reference sequence). This chain's CDR3 is CASSQDRNGYTF. As DNA, the CDR3 is TGTGCCAGTAGTCAGGACAGAAATGGCTACACCTTC.